This T cell receptor (beta chain) was profiled in a study of regulatory T cells in long-lasting Graves disease. Study as a whole: Newly diagnosed Graves' patients had under 3 months of antithyroid drugs.

This CDR3 is built from 15 residues. Germline-derived CDR1 and CDR2 are MGHRA and YSYEKL. V was pared by 0 bases and J by 7 bases, with 16 bases between. The time point was: newly diagnosed GD, antithyroid drugs for less than 3 months. Extracted RNA from PBMCs served as the source of the TCR library. Of note for this clonotype: Its antigen is still unknown.

Overall study findings and caveats: TCR diversity in persistent Graves' patients was below that of newly diagnosed ones.

Investigators prepared the TCR beta libraries by applying iRepertoire HTBI primers and Arm-PCR of CDR3 regions. TCRdb re-called the multiplex PCR reads with MiXCR, one entry per CDR3 protein. The table shows 400,000 to 500,000 distinct CDR3 sequences, with roughly 15% occurring only once. The data were also submitted as part of a second study, on T cells in Graves' hyperthyroidism and ophthalmopathy. From that study: The HTBI primer set served for first-round RT-PCR of the TCR CDR3.

This TCR was recovered from a woman aged 25 to 39 with Graves disease. The chain is built from TRBV4-1 and TRBJ2-7; D is unclear. The sequences come from peripheral blood mononuclear cells (PBMCs), collected at new diagnosis, from a patient treated with antithyroid drugs. The CDR3 here is CASSQELRAVLEQYF. The CDR3 coding sequence is TGCGCCAGCAGCCAAGAACTTCGGGCGGTCCTTGAGCAGTACTTC.